These T cell receptor beta chains were read from a single sample in a study of blood T cell repertoires in COVID-19. The assay was immunoSEQ multiplex PCR, and TCRdb's table has in-frame clones only and misses some. The sample contains approximately 260,000 clones, 75% to 90% of which appear only once. Material: peripheral blood. The receptors originated from a woman in her sixties with active or convalescent COVID-19. Each CDR3 is given with its conserved first and last residue. A D gene is named only where the DNA matches it firmly. The size field is filled for only some rows; it gives once, few, many or a size class.

TRBJ1-6	few	TRBV30	.	TGTGCCTGGGGGCCCACGGGGTCACCCCTCCACTTT	CAWGPTGSPLHF
TRBJ2-7	.	TRBV6-6	TRBD2	TGTGCCAGCAGTTACTCGGAAGCGGGGGTGGGCGAGCAGTACTTC	CASSYSEAGVGEQYF
TRBJ1-2	.	TRBV5-4	.	TGTGCCAGCAGCTTGGACGGTTGGTTCTATGGCTACACCTTC	CASSLDGWFYGYTF
TRBJ2-7	.	TRBV5-6	TRBD1	TGTGCCAGCAGCTTGTTTGGGGGACAGGGGGCCTACGAGCAGTACTTC	CASSLFGGQGAYEQYF
TRBJ2-7	.	TRBV6-6	TRBD2	TGTGCCAGCAGGCGGGGGTCCGCCTACGAGCAGTACTTC	CASRRGSAYEQYF
TRBJ1-5	.	TRBV30	.	TGTGCCTGGAGTGAAACGGTCCTAGGCACCCTCAGCAATCAGCCCCAGCATTTT	CAWSETVLGTLSNQPQHF
TRBJ1-6	.	TRBV6-5	.	TGTGCCAGCAGGTTCGGACGGGACTATAATTCACCCCTCCACTTT	CASRFGRDYNSPLHF
TRBJ1-1	.	TRBV20-1	.	TGCAGTGCTCCCGGACAAACTGAAGCTTTCTTT	CSAPGQTEAFF
TRBJ1-1	once	TRBV28	.	TGTGCCAGCAGTTTAGGGGGGGTGAACACTGAAGCTTTCTTT	CASSLGGVNTEAFF
TRBJ2-5	.	TRBV19	.	TGTGCCAGTAGTACAGGGGGGACCCCTTCTAGTAAAGAGACCCAGTACTTC	CASSTGGTPSSKETQYF
TRBJ2-7	.	TRBV3-1/TRBV3-2	TRBD2	TGTGCCAGCAGCCAAGCAGCTCTAGCGGGGGCCCCCTACGAGCAGTACTTC	CASSQAALAGAPYEQYF
TRBJ2-3	once	TRBV7-2	TRBD2	TGTGCCAGCAGGACTAGCGGGGGCACAGATACGCAGTATTTT	CASRTSGGTDTQYF
TRBJ1-5	.	TRBV30	.	TGTGCCTGGGGAACGCGGGGGGCCCAGCCCCAGCATTTT	CAWGTRGAQPQHF
TRBJ2-5	.	TRBV27	TRBD2	TGTGCCAGCAGTCCCTTAGCGGGAGGGAAGACCCAGTACTTC	CASSPLAGGKTQYF
TRBJ1-5	.	TRBV19	.	TGTGCCAGTAGCGGGAATAGCAATCAGCCCCAGCATTTT	CASSGNSNQPQHF
TRBJ1-6	once	TRBV6-5	.	TGTGCCAGCAGGGAGGACTGGGATTCACCCCTCCACTTT	CASREDWDSPLHF
TRBJ1-2	few	TRBV19	.	TGTGCCAGTGGCGGGGGTGGCTATGGCTACACCTTC	CASGGGGYGYTF
TRBJ2-1	.	TRBV9	.	TGTGCCAGCAGCGACGGCGGGGCCTACAATGAGCAGTTCTTC	CASSDGGAYNEQFF
TRBJ1-2	.	TRBV10-3	TRBD1	TGTGCCATCAGGAAACAGGGGGGATCTTATGGCTACACCTTC	CAIRKQGGSYGYTF
TRBJ1-1	.	TRBV25-1	.	TGTGCCAGCAGGAGGGCGCTGGGTACTGAAGCTTTCTTT	CASRRALGTEAFF
TRBJ1-1	.	TRBV4-2	TRBD1	TGTGCCAGCAGCCAACCGGGACAGGGCCTGAACACTGAAGCTTTCTTT	CASSQPGQGLNTEAFF
TRBJ1-1	once	TRBV10-2	TRBD1	TGCGCCAGCAGTGAAGGGACAGGGGTGACTGAAGCTTTCTTT	CASSEGTGVTEAFF
TRBJ1-2	.	TRBV6-1	TRBD1	TGTGCCAGCAGTGATGTCCCTGGGACAGGGCTCACCTTC	CASSDVPGTGLTF
TRBJ1-1	.	TRBV7-2	.	TGTGCCAGCAGCTTACTACACACTGAAGCTTTCTTT	CASSLLHTEAFF
TRBJ2-3	.	TRBV5-1	.	TGCGCCAGCGCCCCCGGAGGAGCCATGGCAGATACGCAGTATTTT	CASAPGGAMADTQYF
TRBJ2-7	.	TRBV10-2	.	TGCGCCAGCAGTGAAACAGGGCTCAGCTCCTACGAGCAGTACTTC	CASSETGLSSYEQYF
TRBJ1-5	.	TRBV10-3	.	TGTGCCATCAGTGAAAACAGAAATCAGCCCCAGCATTTT	CAISENRNQPQHF
TRBJ2-5	.	TRBV29-1	.	TGCAGCGTTGAAGTCCCTCGAGGAGGGGCCGTTTCAGAGACCCAGTACTTC	CSVEVPRGGAVSETQYF
TRBJ1-2	.	TRBV6-6	TRBD1	TGTGCCAGCAGTTACGTAACAGGGGACTATGGCTACACCTTC	CASSYVTGDYGYTF
TRBJ2-3	.	TRBV7-9	TRBD2	TGTGCCAGCAGCTTAGAGCCGGGACTAGCGGGGGATACGCAGTATTTT	CASSLEPGLAGDTQYF
TRBJ2-7	.	TRBV5-1	.	TGCGCCAGCAGCTTGGCTCAGGGCTACGAGCAGTACTTC	CASSLAQGYEQYF
TRBJ2-7	.	TRBV2	TRBD1	TGTGCCAGCAAGGACAGGACCGTCTCATCCTCCTACGAGCAGTACTTC	CASKDRTVSSSYEQYF
TRBJ1-1	.	TRBV19	.	TGTGCCAGTAGTATAGGGAGGTCTGAAGCTTTCTTT	CASSIGRSEAFF
TRBJ2-1	.	TRBV7-6	TRBD2	TGTGCCAGCAGCTTAGGAGGCGCGGGAGACAATGAGCAGTTCTTC	CASSLGGAGDNEQFF
TRBJ1-1	once	TRBV10-3	.	TGTGCCACCGGACACACCTCGAACACTGAAGCTTTCTTT	CATGHTSNTEAFF
TRBJ1-2	.	TRBV18	TRBD1	TGTGCCAGCTCACCGAAACAGGGGGCTAACTATGGCTACACCTTC	CASSPKQGANYGYTF
TRBJ1-5	.	TRBV5-8	.	TGTGCCAGCACCCGACAAGGCAATCAGCCCCAGCATTTT	CASTRQGNQPQHF
TRBJ1-1	.	TRBV12-3/TRBV12-4	.	TGTGCCAGCAGCCCCGGGGGGATACCTGAAGCTTTCTTT	CASSPGGIPEAFF
TRBJ1-4	few	TRBV9	TRBD1	TGTGCCAGCAGCGGCGGGACAGGGTCCTTGAAGGAACTGTTTTTT	CASSGGTGSLKELFF
TRBJ2-2	.	TRBV5-8	TRBD1	TGTGCCAGCAGCTTAGGGACAGTGTCCGGGGAGCTGTTTTTT	CASSLGTVSGELFF
TRBJ1-2	once	TRBV6-5	.	TGTGCCAGCAGTTACTCCCGGCAGGGCGGTAAGAATGGCTACACCTTC	CASSYSRQGGKNGYTF
TRBJ1-4	.	TRBV19	TRBD1	TGTGCCAGTAGCCACAGGGGAACTAATGAAAAACTGTTTTTT	CASSHRGTNEKLFF